Given below is one TCR beta chain in context. The data derive from a study of PD-1 blockade in classical Hodgkin lymphoma. With no exception, relapse followed autologous stem cell transplantation in all patients, and brentuximab vedotin exposure varied. Assay used: immunoSEQ multiplex PCR; TCRdb lists only in-frame clones, some missing. The sample records 89,000 or so clones, around nine tenths being singletons. This CDR3 spans 14 amino acids. CDR1 and CDR2 (germline): MRHNA, SNTAGT. V lost 5 bases and J lost 5; bases outside the gene matches: 3. The chain uses TRBV6-4 and TRBJ2-5; the match to TRBD2 covers 12 bases. The TCR comes from a human donor with classical Hodgkin lymphoma. This specimen consisted of peripheral blood mononuclear cells (PBMCs), obtained before the second cycle of nivolumab. In DNA, the CDR3 is TGTGCCAGCAGTCCTAGCGGGAGGGGTGAGACCCAGTACTTC. Translated, it gives CASSPSGRGETQYF.